The 25 T cell receptor beta chains reported below all come from one sample, sequenced in a study of blood T cell repertoires in COVID-19. The table came from immunoSEQ multiplex PCR; TCRdb's copy has only in-frame clones and leaves some out. The data hold 150,000 to 200,000 clones, with about nine tenths observed a single time. The sample taken for sequencing was peripheral blood. The receptors originated from a man between 70 and 80 years old with active or convalescent COVID-19.

The chain couples TRBV28 to TRBJ1-5, with D possibly being TRBD1 (5 bases). The CDR3 has 17 amino acids. Looked up from germline, CDR1 is MDHEN and CDR2 is SYDVKM. Between the trimmed V and J ends, which lost 6 bases and 1 base, there was a span of 19 bases. CDR3 sequence: CASSPRMGRGSNQPQHF. CDR3 DNA: TGTGCCAGCAGCCCGAGGATGGGTCGGGGGAGCAATCAGCCCCAGCATTTT.

The rearrangement joins TRBV12-3 or TRBV12-4 to TRBJ2-6, with a weak D call TRBD1 (6 bases). The CDR3 spans 13 residues. V lost 8 bases and J 4 bases, leaving 9 bases between the germline ends. The chain's CDR3 is CASRRGGANVLTF. The CDR3 DNA reads as TGTGCCAGCCGTAGGGGGGGGGCCAACGTCCTGACTTTC.

The chain is built from TRBV7-9 and TRBJ2-5; possible D gene TRBD1, 6 bases. Germline V CDR1 and CDR2: SEHNR, FQNEAQ (reference sequence). V was trimmed by 5 bases and J by 1 base, leaving 14 bases between them. The CDR3 is made up of 15 amino acids. CDR3 amino acids: CASSPWGHLQETQYF. CDR3 in DNA: TGTGCCAGCAGCCCGTGGGGACATCTCCAAGAGACCCAGTACTTC.

This clone showed up just once. The chain has TRBV27 and TRBJ2-7; TRBD1 matches at 7 bases. Germline V lookup: CDR1 MNHEY, CDR2 SMNVEV (reference sequence). CDR3 length: 15 amino acids. V lost 0 bases and J lost 2; bases outside the gene matches: 4. This CDR3 reads CASSLSWDRAYEQYF. CDR3 nucleotides: TGTGCCAGCAGTTTATCTTGGGACAGAGCCTACGAGCAGTACTTC.

The chain couples TRBV6-5 to TRBJ1-5, with 7 bases lining up with TRBD1. This CDR3 is built from 15 residues. With 4 bases clipped from V and 2 bases from J, the junction kept 5 bases outside the gene matches. The germline CDR1 and CDR2 sequences are MNHEY and SVGAGI. The CDR3 sequence is CASSSVGGGNQPQHF. The CDR3 region has the DNA TGTGCCAGCAGTTCAGTAGGGGGCGGCAATCAGCCCCAGCATTTT.

The V gene is TRBV6-2 or TRBV6-3, the J gene TRBJ1-3; D may be TRBD1 (5 bases). Trimming took off 6 bases at V and 0 bases at J, with 12 bases between the two ends. The CDR3 is 15 amino acids. Germline loops: CDR1 MNHEY, CDR2 SVGEGT. The CDR3 sequence is CASSNPRASGNTIYF. As DNA, the CDR3 is TGTGCCAGCAGCAACCCCAGGGCCTCTGGAAACACCATATATTTT.

The V and J genes are TRBV7-8 and TRBJ1-1; no clear D gene. Per germline, CDR1 SGHVS and CDR2 FQNEAQ. CDR3 length equals 13 residues. V was pared by 5 bases and J by 1 base, with 8 bases between. CDR3 region: CASSPRGNTEAFF. The CDR3 bases are TGTGCCAGCAGCCCCCGGGGGAACACTGAAGCTTTCTTT. The full variable domain, completed using reference TRBV7-8 and TRBJ1-1, is GAGVSQSPRYKVAKRGQDVALRCDPISGHVSLFWYQQALGQGPEFLTYFQNEAQLDKSGLPSDRFFAERPEGSVSTLKIQRTQQEDSAVYLCASSPRGNTEAFFGQGTRLTVV.

The chain links TRBV6-1 to TRBJ1-6, with D possibly matching TRBD1 (5 bases). V was cut by 11 bases and J by 0 bases, with 14 bases left in between. Looked up from germline, CDR1 is MNHNS and CDR2 is SASEGT. This CDR3 comprises 15 residues. CDR3 in amino acids: CAAGGGSSYNSPLHF. The CDR3 nucleotides read TGTGCCGCCGGCGGGGGTAGCTCCTATAATTCACCCCTCCACTTT.

CDR3 sequence: CAWSRDRPYGYTF. The CDR3, as DNA: TGTGCCTGGAGTAGAGACAGGCCCTATGGCTACACCTTC. The chain carries TRBV30 and TRBJ1-2; maybe TRBD1 (6 bases). Germline lookup yields CDR1 GTSNPN and CDR2 SVGIG (reference sequence). The CDR3 contains 13 residues. Trimming cost V 2 bases and J 4 bases, with 11 bases left between them.

The chain links TRBV24-1 to TRBJ2-2, with 9 nucleotides matching TRBD2. The CDR3 sequence is 15 residues long. V lost 5 bases to trimming and J lost 6 bases; unmatched junction nucleotides: 6. Germline CDR1 reads KGHDR; CDR2 reads SFDVKD. The CDR3 spells CATSAAGGGSGELFF. The CDR3 DNA follows: TGTGCCACCAGTGCAGCGGGAGGAGGTTCCGGGGAGCTGTTTTTT.

This chain joins TRBV9 and TRBJ2-3, with 12 bases fitting TRBD2. V was pared by 3 bases and J by 0 bases, with 5 bases of the junction left unmatched. Germline values: CDR1 SGDLS, CDR2 YYNGEE. The CDR3 loop spans 17 amino acids. CDR3 coding DNA: TGTGCCAGCAGCGCCGGACTAGCGGGGACTAGCACAGATACGCAGTATTTT. Protein product: CASSAGLAGTSTDTQYF. The whole variable domain, remainder taken from reference TRBV9 and TRBJ2-3, is DSGVTQTPKHLITATGQRVTLRCSPRSGDLSVYWYQQSLDQGLQFLIQYYNGEERAKGNILERFSAQQFPDLHSELNLSSLELGDSALYFCASSAGLAGTSTDTQYFGPGTRLTVL.

The chain uses TRBV5-1 and TRBJ2-2, with a tentative D call TRBD1 (5 bases). This CDR3 is 16 amino acids long. V gave up 1 base and J gave up 0 bases, with 10 bases separating them. CDR1 is SGHRS, CDR2 YFSETQ, per germline. The CDR3 DNA sequence: TGCGCCAGCAGCTTGACTTCACAGGCGAACACCGGGGAGCTGTTTTTT. Its protein product is CASSLTSQANTGELFF.

The chain recombines TRBV5-6 with TRBJ1-3; maybe TRBD1 (5 bases). Germline-derived CDR1 and CDR2 are SGHDT and YYEEEE. The CDR3 sequence is 13 residues long. With 4 bases removed from V and 6 bases from J, the gap between germline ends came to 11 bases. The CDR3 loop reads CASSLRVLNTIYF. The CDR3 DNA is TGTGCCAGCAGCCTCAGGGTTCTAAACACCATATATTTT.

The rearrangement uses TRBV10-2 and TRBJ2-1; no clear D. The CDR3 has 12 residues. Trimming removed 9 bases from V and 7 bases from J, with 13 bases in between. Germline CDR1 reads WSHSY; CDR2 reads SAAADI. In DNA, the CDR3 is TGCGCCAGTGCTGATGGGCAGAATGAGCAGTTCTTC. It specifies CASADGQNEQFF.

The chain recombines TRBV28 with TRBJ1-4, with D tentatively TRBD1 (6 bases). From germline, CDR1 is MDHEN and CDR2 SYDVKM. The germline V and J ends were trimmed by 6 bases and 10 bases, with 15 bases remaining between them. The CDR3 totals 13 residues. The chain's CDR3 is CASSPAGEGKLFF. CDR3 nucleotides: TGTGCCAGCAGCCCCGCAGGGGAGGGAAAACTGTTTTTT. Filled out from reference TRBV28 and TRBJ1-4, the complete variable domain reads DVKVTQSSRYLVKRTGEKVFLECVQDMDHENMFWYRQDPGLGLRLIYFSYDVKMKEKGDIPEGYSVSREKKERFSLILESASTNQTSMYLCASSPAGEGKLFFGSGTQLSVL.

The genes are TRBV2 and TRBJ1-4; D is perhaps TRBD1 (6 bases). Germline values: CDR1 SNHLY, CDR2 FYNNEI. The CDR3 is 17 amino acids. V lost 5 bases and J 5 bases, leaving 21 bases between the germline ends. CDR3 in amino acids: CASSPGHLNPSNEKLFF. As DNA, the CDR3 is TGTGCCAGCAGTCCGGGACACCTGAATCCAAGCAATGAAAAACTGTTTTTT.

The chain recombines TRBV19 with TRBJ1-1; D uncertain. V was pared by 2 bases and J by 7 bases, with 8 bases between. Per the germline V gene, CDR1 is LNHDA and CDR2 is SQIVND (reference sequence). The CDR3 contains 12 residues. DNA for the CDR3: TGTGCCAGTAGTATAAGAGGAGGTGAAGCTTTCTTT. It is translated as CASSIRGGEAFF.

The CDR3 nucleotides are TGTGCCAGCAGCCCGAGGACAGAGAAGCGGACCCAGTACTTC. Its translation is CASSPRTEKRTQYF. The chain is built from TRBV3-1 (or the pseudogene TRBV3-2) and TRBJ2-5; perhaps TRBD1 as D (6 bases). This CDR3 is built from 14 residues. The V gene's germline CDR1 is LGHDT and CDR2 YNNKEL (reference sequence). Trimming took 4 bases from V and 7 from J, leaving 16 bases between them.

CDR3 nucleotides: TGTGCCAGCAGCAATACAGGGGCAGGGGGTGTCTTTGAGCAGTTCTTC. Amino acid sequence: CASSNTGAGGVFEQFF. The gene calls are TRBV7-8 and TRBJ2-1, with TRBD1 matching 7 bases. With V trimmed by 5 bases and J by 9 bases, 16 bases remained unmatched. This CDR3 spans 16 amino acids. Germline values: CDR1 SGHVS, CDR2 FQNEAQ.

This clone was observed a single time. The CDR3 loop is CASSQRTGGALDGYTF. The DNA of the CDR3 is TGTGCCAGCTCACAGAGGACAGGGGGCGCCTTAGATGGCTACACCTTC. V is TRBV18 and J is TRBJ1-2, with 11 bases fitting TRBD1. This CDR3 is 16 amino acids long. With V trimmed by 4 bases and J by 6 bases, 10 bases remained unmatched. From germline, CDR1 is KGHSH and CDR2 LQKENI.

The gene calls are TRBV19 and TRBJ2-1; D may be TRBD2 (5 bases). V lost 5 bases, J lost 3 bases, and 14 bases lay in between. Germline-derived CDR1 and CDR2 are LNHDA and SQIVND (reference sequence). This CDR3 is built from 15 residues. This chain's CDR3 is CASSSQGLDYNEQFF. The DNA for the CDR3 is TGTGCCAGTAGTTCTCAAGGACTGGACTACAATGAGCAGTTCTTC.

The chain carries TRBV6-5 and TRBJ1-6; 7 bases map to TRBD1. Trimming at V came to 5 bases and at J to 10 bases, leaving 11 bases not matched to a gene. This CDR3 is 15 amino acids long. Looked up from germline, CDR1 is MNHEY and CDR2 is SVGAGI. CDR3 coding DNA: TGTGCCAGCAGTCTGGAGGACAGGCTGGGGTCACCCCTCCACTTT. Translated, it gives CASSLEDRLGSPLHF.

This clone has a single count. The chain joins TRBV15 to TRBJ1-5, with D possibly matching TRBD1 (5 bases). Trimming took off 0 bases at V and 4 bases at J, with 7 bases between the two ends. CDR3 length: 14 residues. The germline V gene has CDR1 LNHNV and CDR2 YYDKDF (reference sequence). The CDR3 protein is CATSRDGGNQPQHF. CDR3 coding DNA: TGTGCCACCAGCAGAGATGGGGGGAATCAGCCCCAGCATTTT.

V and J are TRBV7-2 and TRBJ2-2; 8 bases are a match to TRBD2. Germline V gene data show CDR1 as SGHTA and CDR2 as FQGNSA. V lost 5 bases, J lost 1 base, and 9 bases stayed unmatched. This CDR3 region has 17 residues. CDR3 DNA sequence: TGTGCCAGCAGCGTTAGTAGCCTAGCGGGGAACACCGGGGAGCTGTTTTTT. This gives the protein CASSVSSLAGNTGELFF. Together with reference TRBV7-2 and TRBJ2-2, the CDR3 gives the full variable domain: GAGVSQSPSNKVTEKGKDVELRCDPISGHTALYWYRQSLGQGLEFLIYFQGNSAPDKSGLPSDRFSAERTGGSVSTLTIQRTQQEDSAVYLCASSVSSLAGNTGELFFGEGSRLTVL.

This clone showed up just a few times. The CDR3 spells CASSLVTDTLNTEAFF. For the CDR3, the DNA is TGCGCCAGCAGCTTGGTTACTGATACTTTGAACACTGAAGCTTTCTTT. This sequence joins TRBV5-1 and TRBJ1-1; D not certain. The ends were cut back, 0 bases at V and 0 bases at J, with 12 bases in the middle. The CDR3 covers 16 residues. Germline values: CDR1 SGHRS, CDR2 YFSETQ.